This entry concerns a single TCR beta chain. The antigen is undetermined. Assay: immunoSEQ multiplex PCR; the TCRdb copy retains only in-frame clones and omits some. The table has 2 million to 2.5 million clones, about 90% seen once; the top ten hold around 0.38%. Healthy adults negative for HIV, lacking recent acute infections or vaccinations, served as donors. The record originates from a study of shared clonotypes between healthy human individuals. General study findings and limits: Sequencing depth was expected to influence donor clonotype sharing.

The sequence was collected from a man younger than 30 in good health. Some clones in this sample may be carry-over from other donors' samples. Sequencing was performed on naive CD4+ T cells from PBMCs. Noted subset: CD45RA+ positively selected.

CDR3 residues: CAGGGGERNTIYF. Here the CDR3 DNA reads TGCGCCGGGGGAGGGGGCGAAAGAAACACCATATATTTT. V usage is TRBV29-1 and J usage is TRBJ1-3; 7 bases line up with TRBD1. Germline loops: CDR1 SQVTM, CDR2 ANQGSEA. The CDR3 is 13 amino acids.